This T cell receptor (beta chain) was identified during a study of persistence of HIV-infected CD4 T cells. The wider study: A larger, less memory-rich fraction responded to anti-CD3/anti-CD28 beads than to antigen. Study-wide points: Rare CMV-responding cells carrying HIV-1 proviruses were not analyzed separately for TCR.

Trimming left V 4 bases short and J 11 bases short, with 12 bases between. This CDR3 is 12 amino acids long. Cells were stimulated nonspecifically with anti-CD3/anti-CD28 magnetic beads. CD4+ T cells upregulating both CD40 ligand and CD69 were sorted as responding cells. Before stimulation, PBMCs underwent CD8+ T cell depletion. As regards this clone: What it recognizes is unknown.

This was the immunoSEQ version 4 assay in survey mode. Each sample used up to roughly 1 ug genomic DNA diluted to about 10 ng/uL. The method was immunoSEQ multiplex PCR; TCRdb's version includes in-frame clones alone and lacks a portion of them. Of more than 35,000 clones in the sample, approximately 90% are singletons; the top ten hold approximately 1.8%. The sample in question was CD4+ T cells sorted from PBMCs after roughly 18-hour stimulation, obtained from a patient who received antiretroviral therapy. The genes are TRBV12-3 or TRBV12-4 and TRBJ2-1; possible D gene TRBD1, 6 bases. The source is an adult man with HIV who was CMV-seropositive. CDR3 in amino acids: CASSSDRPKQFF. The CDR3 bases are TGTGCCAGCAGTTCCGACAGGCCCAAGCAGTTCTTC.